This record looks at one TCR beta chain sequence and its context. The specificity of this receptor is unknown. Base-call qualities are not available, and no considerably larger clone is one nucleotide away. This entry belongs to a study of CD8 T cells in ankylosing spondylitis (dated by TCRdb to the late 2010s). Concerning the study at large: The study set out to find disease-linked TCR variants by profiling T cell receptor beta repertoires in ankylosing spondylitis patients and healthy donors. The whole study cohort included over a hundred healthy donors and some 27 ankylosing spondylitis patients. Peripheral blood samples were taken, and synovial fluid was additionally collected from ankylosing spondylitis patients. The investigation overall reported the following: Some motif variants had previously been reported in the synovial fluid and blood of reactive arthritis patients, which suggests shared mechanisms of disease initiation. The disease-linked clones were reported as significantly enriched in matched synovial fluid samples from ankylosing spondylitis patients. A CD8+ phenotype was shown by the disease-linked clones, which were found at relatively low frequencies in peripheral blood. Blood from ankylosing spondylitis patients appeared to be characterized by a TCR beta motif made up of several highly homologous amino acid variants.

The run used an Illumina HiSeq 2500. Quantitative 5'-RACE with molecular barcodes was used to prepare TCR beta libraries. As for the original processing: Disease-linked TCR variants were identified with a new computational method built on a probabilistic model of VDJ rearrangement. In-frame beta chains were kept once TCRdb had trimmed the public reads at Q25 with fastp and called clones with MiXCR. Rows are combined by CDR3 protein, so each entry shows the most common genes and DNA. TCRdb's processing, not the authors' own work, is the source of the V and J calls. The sample table shows around 250,000 distinct CDR3 sequences, and 15% to 20% are seen once. Approximately 33% of the sample is in the top ten clones. Counted from cysteine to phenylalanine, this CDR3 has 15 amino acids. The only DNA kept is the CDR3, 45 bases in frame from the first base. The germline V gene provides CDR1 SGHDN and CDR2 FVKESK. Deletion took 4 bases off V and 2 bases off J, with a span of 15 bases between the germline ends.

Sequenced input: blood, either unsorted or a sorted T cell fraction (not recorded which). This clonotype originated in a male donor with ankylosing spondylitis or in good health (not recorded which). This sequence uses TRBV14 and TRBJ2-7, with the D call perhaps TRBD1 or TRBD2, as 5 bases match in each case. CDR3 reads: CASSRGGGRAYEQYF. The base sequence is TGTGCCAGCAGCCGTGGTGGGGGACGGGCCTACGAGCAGTACTTC.